One TCR beta chain is described in this entry. In the authors' methods: Amplification with reference gene primers provided the estimates of nucleated cell counts. Profiled with immunoSEQ multiplex PCR; TCRdb holds only in-frame clones, not every one. V and J calls and clone size are copied from that table; D and trimming were computed from the DNA. The sample has more than 250,000 clones, 92% seen once. This entry belongs to a study of blood T cell repertoires in COVID-19. The study assigned cohorts using participant-reported clinical history. Symptom resolution, clearance, or two negative PCRs marked the recovered donors of Cohort 3. Sequencing was done on a sample of PBMCs or T cells enriched from blood (not recorded which). This sequence was found in a woman in her 30s who had recovered from COVID-19.

The CDR3 loop is CATLDSYQAKNIQYF. CDR3 bases: TGTGCCACCCTCGACAGTTATCAGGCCAAAAACATTCAGTACTTC. V is TRBV15 and J is TRBJ2-4, with D perhaps TRBD1 (5 bases). This CDR3 has 15 residues. Per germline, CDR1 LNHNV and CDR2 YYDKDF (reference sequence). The V end was cut by 8 bases, the J end by 1 base, with 15 bases between.